The clone carrying this T cell receptor (beta chain) was seen at least ten times. The antigen remains undetermined. Trimming cost V 6 bases and J 0 bases, with 9 bases left between them. The CDR3 loop spans 15 amino acids. Germline V gives CDR1 MDHEN, CDR2 SYDVKM. This record belongs to a study of T-cell reconstitution after alpha-beta-depleted transplantation in children. It was with unique molecular identifiers that the TCRbeta library was prepared. One entry per CDR3 protein, called by TCRdb with MiXCR from the PCR reads. The table lists some 76,000 distinct CDR3 sequences, roughly a tenth of them singletons, with over 10% in the top ten. Study observations and caveats: Reportedly, alpha-beta T cells present about two months post-transplant originated from several hundred expanded clones of graft origin. Surviving recipient T cells and thymic progenitors accounted for the high day-60 TCRbeta diversity observed in some patients. Newly produced T cells mostly provided counts and TCRbeta diversity after one year, as hyperexpanded clones declined.

The rearrangement uses TRBV28 and TRBJ2-6; TRBD2 is a possible D gene (6 bases). The sample in question was PBMCs, obtained before TCRalphabeta/CD19-depleted stem cell transplant. The sequence came from a boy between 10 and 17 years old with acute myeloid leukemia, due to receive a stem cell transplant. The CDR3 protein is CASSRDFSGANVLTF. CDR3 nucleotides: TGTGCCAGCAGCCGGGACTTCTCTGGGGCCAACGTCCTGACTTTC.